The 21 T cell receptor beta chains presented below share a single source sample, sequenced in a study of T cell changes during pregnancy in multiple sclerosis. Sequencing used immunoSEQ multiplex PCR; TCRdb keeps in-frame clones, though not all of them. Of approximately 74,000 clones in the sample, approximately 86% were seen once. Sequenced material: peripheral blood, taken before pregnancy. Receptors were obtained from a female donor with multiple sclerosis, enrolled in a pregnancy study.

This clone was detected once. This chain connects TRBV7-7 to TRBJ2-7; D unresolved. The V end lost 5 bases, the J end lost 2 bases, and 10 bases lay between the germline ends. The CDR3 totals 13 residues. CDR1 SSHAT and CDR2 FNYEAQ come from the germline V gene (reference sequence). The CDR3 DNA reads TGTGCCAGCAGCCAAGCTCCGGCCTACGAGCAGTACTTC. This sequence encodes CASSQAPAYEQYF.

This clone appeared a few times. The chain is built from TRBV7-3 and TRBJ2-2; perhaps TRBD2 as D (6 bases). This CDR3 contains 15 residues. Between the trimmed V and J ends, which lost 5 bases and 4 bases, there was a span of 14 bases. Germline-derived CDR1 and CDR2 are SGHTA and FQGTGA. The CDR3 coding sequence is TGTGCCAGCAGCGGATCGCGGGGCGGCACCGGGGAGCTGTTTTTT. Protein product: CASSGSRGGTGELFF.

The gene calls are TRBV7-2 and TRBJ2-3; 15 nucleotides align to TRBD2. The germline CDR1 and CDR2 sequences are SGHTA and FQGNSA. The CDR3 length is 16 residues. The J segment lost 3 bases and the V segment lost 4 bases, leaving 2 bases of the junction unmatched. The CDR3 coding sequence is TGTGCCAGCAGCTCGGGACTAGCGGGGGGAACAGATACGCAGTATTTT. This translates into CASSSGLAGGTDTQYF.

The chain carries TRBV5-5 and TRBJ2-5, with 10 bases identical to TRBD2. The CDR3 covers 17 residues. V trimming: 5 bases; J trimming: 5 bases; junction bases outside the gene matches: 15. CDR1 and CDR2 from the germline V gene are SGHKS and YYEKEE (reference sequence). CDR3 protein: CASSPWGSGGAEETQYF. CDR3 DNA sequence: TGTGCCAGCAGTCCGTGGGGAAGCGGGGGGGCCGAGGAGACCCAGTACTTC. The whole variable domain, filled in from reference TRBV5-5 and TRBJ2-5, reads DAGVTQSPTHLIKTRGQQVTLRCSPISGHKSVSWYQQVLGQGPQFIFQYYEKEERGRGNFPDRFSARQFPNYSSELNVNALLLGDSALYLCASSPWGSGGAEETQYFGPGTRLLVL.

The rearrangement joins TRBV27 to TRBJ1-6; 8 bases agree with TRBD1. This CDR3 region has 15 residues. V lost 2 bases and J lost 11; bases outside the gene matches: 8. Germline V gene lookup returns CDR1 MNHEY and CDR2 SMNVEV (reference sequence). The CDR3 reads CASSLLGTGWAPLHF. The CDR3 region has the DNA TGTGCCAGCAGTTTACTAGGGACAGGTTGGGCACCCCTCCACTTT.

The chain uses TRBV2 and TRBJ1-5, with 10 bases fitting TRBD1. Germline loops: CDR1 SNHLY, CDR2 FYNNEI. The CDR3 is made up of 14 amino acids. Trimming cost V 5 bases and J 7 bases; bases outside gene matches: 5. CDR3 nucleotide sequence: TGTGCCAGCAGTACGGGACAGGGGATCCAGCCCCAGCATTTT. Translation gives CASSTGQGIQPQHF.

The CDR3: CAWDRGRTDTQYF. The DNA for the CDR3 is TGTGCCTGGGACAGGGGGCGGACAGATACGCAGTATTTT. The J gene is TRBJ2-3, the V gene TRBV30; 10 nucleotides line up with TRBD1. V shed 5 bases, J shed 3 bases, and the junction held 2 bases outside the gene matches. Germline lookup yields CDR1 GTSNPN and CDR2 SVGIG (reference sequence). The CDR3 runs to 13 residues.

The rearrangement joins TRBV18 to TRBJ2-1, with 10 bases matching TRBD2. V lost 2 bases to trimming and J lost 4 bases; unmatched junction nucleotides: 11. This CDR3 has 18 amino acids. The germline V gene has CDR1 KGHSH and CDR2 LQKENI. The CDR3 region is CASSPGSLAGASYNEQFF. The CDR3 DNA is TGTGCCAGCTCACCAGGTTCGCTAGCGGGAGCGTCTTACAATGAGCAGTTCTTC.

V is TRBV7-7 and J is TRBJ1-1, with D perhaps matching TRBD1 (6 bases). V dropped 5 bases and J dropped 0 bases, with 13 bases sitting between them. This CDR3 comprises 15 residues. CDR1 is SSHAT, CDR2 FNYEAQ, per germline (reference sequence). The CDR3 sequence is CASSPYGQMNTEAFF. CDR3 in DNA: TGTGCCAGCAGCCCGTACGGACAGATGAACACTGAAGCTTTCTTT.

The V gene is TRBV6-1, the J gene TRBJ1-1, with D perhaps matching TRBD1 (6 bases). Germline CDR1 MNHNS, CDR2 SASEGT. Trimming pared 2 bases from V and 3 bases from J, leaving 13 bases between. The CDR3 totals 15 residues. The CDR3 coding sequence is TGTGCCAGCAGTGAACAGGGGATTAGGGACACTGAAGCTTTCTTT. Residues: CASSEQGIRDTEAFF.

In its sample, this clone was seen a few times. The chain carries TRBV5-1 and TRBJ2-1, with 13 bases fitting TRBD2. The CDR3 length is 15 residues. The V gene's germline CDR1 is SGHRS and CDR2 YFSETQ. Trimming removed 9 bases from V and 6 bases from J; junction bases left unmatched: 9. CDR3: CATRTSGSLGNEQFF. CDR3 bases: TGCGCCACCCGGACTAGCGGGAGTTTAGGCAATGAGCAGTTCTTC.

The V call is TRBV18, the J call TRBJ2-2; a possible D gene is TRBD1 (6 bases). V lost 8 bases to trimming and J lost 5 bases, with 9 bases between them. The CDR3 is made up of 12 amino acids. Germline loops: CDR1 KGHSH, CDR2 LQKENI. The CDR3 sequence is CASNTGTGELFF. The CDR3, as DNA: TGTGCCAGCAATACAGGGACCGGGGAGCTGTTTTTT.

The V gene is TRBV30, the J gene TRBJ1-3; D is undetermined. V was clipped by 2 bases and J by 0 bases, with 11 bases between them. The CDR3 length is 15 residues. Looked up from germline, CDR1 is GTSNPN and CDR2 is SVGIG (reference sequence). The DNA of the CDR3 is TGTGCCTGGAGTCTAACCGGTATCTCTGGAAACACCATATATTTT. Amino acid sequence: CAWSLTGISGNTIYF. The complete variable domain, with remaining parts taken from reference TRBV30 and TRBJ1-3, reads SQTIHQWPATLVQPVGSPLSLECTVEGTSNPNLYWYRQAAGRGLQLLFYSVGIGQISSEVPQNLSASRPQDRQFILSSKKLLLSDSGFYLCAWSLTGISGNTIYFGEGSWLTVV.

The chain recombines TRBV7-9 with TRBJ1-5, with a weak D call TRBD1 (6 bases). V gave up 4 bases and J gave up 4 bases, with 8 bases separating them. This CDR3 has 13 amino acids. Germline V gene data show CDR1 as SEHNR and CDR2 as FQNEAQ (reference sequence). This CDR3 is CASSSGQNQPQHF. The DNA for the CDR3 is TGTGCCAGCAGCTCGGGACAAAATCAGCCCCAGCATTTT.

This clone was counted a few times. The gene calls are TRBV5-1 and TRBJ2-7, with TRBD1 identical over 7 bases. V trimming: 5 bases; J trimming: 0 bases; junction bases outside the gene matches: 5. Germline assignment: CDR1 SGHRS and CDR2 YFSETQ. The CDR3 runs to 14 residues. CDR3 protein: CASREQGSSYEQYF. The CDR3, as DNA: TGCGCCAGCAGGGAACAGGGGAGCTCCTACGAGCAGTACTTC.

CDR3 sequence reads: CAISAVDRGDQPQHF. The CDR3 bases are TGTGCCATCAGTGCGGTTGACAGGGGGGATCAGCCCCAGCATTTT. The chain carries TRBV10-3 and TRBJ1-5, with 9 bases fitting TRBD1. This CDR3 is built from 15 residues. Per germline, CDR1 ENHRY and CDR2 SYGVKD. Trimming took 4 bases from V and 5 from J; bases not matched to a gene: 6.

This chain uses TRBV7-2 with TRBJ1-1; 8 positions agree with TRBD1. This CDR3 region has 15 residues. V trimming: 5 bases; J trimming: 7 bases; junction bases outside the gene matches: 12. Germline V gene sequence: CDR1 SGHTA, CDR2 FQGNSA. The CDR3 spells CASSPQTGERREAFF. The CDR3 nucleotides read TGTGCCAGCAGCCCACAGACAGGGGAGCGTCGTGAAGCTTTCTTT.

The chain links TRBV13 to TRBJ1-4, with 8 bases identical to TRBD1. Losses at the gene ends were 5 bases for V and 7 bases for J; bases not matched to a gene: 9. The CDR3 loop spans 15 amino acids. Germline values: CDR1 PRHDT, CDR2 FYEKMQ (reference sequence). The CDR3 DNA reads TGTGCCAGCAGCACTCAGACAGGGGAGGGTGAAAAACTGTTTTTT. This gives the protein CASSTQTGEGEKLFF.

The CDR3 sequence is CSVVSSGSYASTGELFF. CDR3 DNA: TGCAGCGTTGTATCTAGCGGGAGTTACGCGAGCACCGGGGAGCTGTTTTTT. The rearrangement joins TRBV29-1 to TRBJ2-2; 10 bases line up with TRBD2. V was pared by 4 bases and J by 4 bases, with 12 bases of the junction left unmatched. Looked up from germline, CDR1 is SQVTM and CDR2 is ANQGSEA. The length of the CDR3 is 17 residues.

The chain links TRBV5-1 to TRBJ2-1; TRBD2 matches 8 bases. CDR3 size: 16 residues. The V segment lost 0 bases and the J segment 6 bases; nucleotides outside the gene matches: 8. Germline assignment: CDR1 SGHRS and CDR2 YFSETQ. The CDR3 loop reads CASSLAPQREINEQFF. DNA for the CDR3: TGCGCCAGCAGCTTGGCACCCCAGCGGGAGATCAATGAGCAGTTCTTC.

The V call is TRBV7-9, the J call TRBJ1-5; possibly TRBD1 for D (5 bases). This CDR3 has 13 residues. Germline-derived CDR1 and CDR2 are SEHNR and FQNEAQ (reference sequence). V dropped 3 bases and J dropped 6 bases, with 9 bases sitting between them. The CDR3 region is CASSFTGGQPQHF. The CDR3 DNA follows: TGTGCCAGCAGCTTTACAGGCGGTCAGCCCCAGCATTTT.